These 18 T cell receptor beta chains share one sample of origin, sequenced in a study of high-grade serous ovarian cancer treatment subgroups. Profiling relied on immunoSEQ multiplex PCR, and the TCRdb table lists in-frame clones only, not all of them. The table shows approximately 30,000 clones, with around four fifths occurring only once. Tumor samples were taken before definitive surgery or chemotherapy. Input material: tumor tissue. Source of these receptors: a human donor with high-grade serous ovarian cancer.

The chain couples TRBV7-9 to TRBJ2-1; no definite D call. V lost 5 bases and J lost 0, with 17 bases in between. The CDR3 is 17 residues long. CDR1 is SEHNR and CDR2 is FQNEAQ in the germline V gene (reference sequence). The CDR3 sequence: CASSPPRLVSSYNEQFF. The CDR3 DNA reads TGTGCCAGCAGCCCACCTCGGCTAGTCAGCTCCTACAATGAGCAGTTCTTC.

The chain joins TRBV9 to TRBJ2-5; possibly TRBD2 for D (5 bases). The V gene lost 3 bases and the J gene lost 5 bases, with 17 bases spanning the gap. Germline CDR1 and CDR2: SGDLS and YYNGEE. This CDR3 contains 15 residues. CDR3 sequence reads: CASSGGGPGGETQYF. Here the CDR3 DNA reads TGTGCCAGCAGCGGGGGTGGCCCCGGCGGGGAGACCCAGTACTTC.

The rearrangement uses TRBV6-6 and TRBJ2-7, with 11 nucleotides matching TRBD1. Germline V gene sequence: CDR1 MNHNY, CDR2 SVGAGI (reference sequence). V gave up 5 bases and J gave up 4 bases; unmatched junction bases: 4. This CDR3 has 14 amino acids. DNA of the CDR3: TGTGCCAGCAGTCGGGACAGGGGGAGGTACGAGCAGTACTTC. The encoded protein is CASSRDRGRYEQYF.

V and J are TRBV6-1 and TRBJ1-3, with TRBD1 as a possible D gene (5 bases). Trimming took 1 base from V and 0 from J, leaving 10 bases between them. Germline loops: CDR1 MNHNS, CDR2 SASEGT. This CDR3 has 16 amino acids. The CDR3: CASSEGGLSSGNTIYF. The CDR3, as DNA: TGTGCCAGCAGTGAAGGGGGGTTATCCTCTGGAAACACCATATATTTT.

The rearrangement links TRBV28 to TRBJ1-2, with 8 positions matching TRBD1. There are 14 residues in the CDR3. V lost 4 bases to trimming and J lost 9 bases; unmatched junction nucleotides: 10. The germline V gene encodes CDR1 MDHEN and CDR2 SYDVKM. This chain's CDR3 is CASSSLGQGRSYTF. The CDR3 bases are TGTGCCAGCAGTTCCCTTGGACAGGGTAGAAGCTACACCTTC.

This clone showed up just once. The genes are TRBV6-5 and TRBJ1-5; possible D gene TRBD1, 5 bases. The germline V and J ends were trimmed by 2 bases and 2 bases, with 10 bases remaining between them. The length of the CDR3 is 15 residues. Germline CDR1 MNHEY, CDR2 SVGAGI. The CDR3 region is CASSYGGSGNQPQHF. In DNA, the CDR3 is TGTGCCAGCAGTTACGGGGGGTCGGGCAATCAGCCCCAGCATTTT.

V and J are TRBV7-2 and TRBJ1-1; possible D gene TRBD1, 6 bases. Trimming removed 6 bases from V and 10 bases from J, with 21 bases in between. This CDR3 has 14 residues. The germline V gene encodes CDR1 SGHTA and CDR2 FQGNSA. The chain's CDR3 is CASREWGGLGGAFF. The CDR3 DNA sequence: TGTGCCAGCAGGGAATGGGGGGGCCTTGGTGGAGCTTTCTTT. Full variable domain (missing parts from reference TRBV7-2 and TRBJ1-1): GAGVSQSPSNKVTEKGKDVELRCDPISGHTALYWYRQSLGQGLEFLIYFQGNSAPDKSGLPSDRFSAERTGGSVSTLTIQRTQQEDSAVYLCASREWGGLGGAFFGQGTRLTVV.

This clone came up once. The V and J genes are TRBV28 and TRBJ1-4, with 9 bases matching TRBD1. The germline CDR1 and CDR2 sequences are MDHEN and SYDVKM. The CDR3 length is 17 residues. Trimming at V came to 4 bases and at J to 7 bases, leaving 13 bases not matched to a gene. In nucleotides, the CDR3 is TGTGCCAGCAGTTCCTACGCGGGGGACAGGGAGGGTGAAAAACTGTTTTTT. It codes for CASSSYAGDREGEKLFF.

This clone has a single count. CDR3: CASSLGDRGVDEQFF. The CDR3 bases are TGTGCCAGCAGCTTAGGGGACAGGGGTGTCGATGAGCAGTTCTTC. The V and J genes are TRBV7-9 and TRBJ2-1; 10 positions match TRBD1. Germline CDR1 reads SEHNR; CDR2 reads FQNEAQ (reference sequence). The J segment lost 8 bases and the V segment lost 1 base, leaving 5 bases of the junction unmatched. This CDR3 has 15 amino acids.

This clone was observed a few times. The rearrangement links TRBV6-1 to TRBJ1-2; TRBD1 is a possible D gene (6 bases). Germline V gene sequence: CDR1 MNHNS, CDR2 SASEGT. CDR3 length: 15 amino acids. With 0 bases removed from V and 2 bases from J, the gap between germline ends came to 10 bases. The CDR3 spells CASSEAGGPNYGYTF. The CDR3 bases are TGTGCCAGCAGTGAAGCGGGGGGCCCGAACTATGGCTACACCTTC.

CDR3 sequence reads: CASLASAYNEQFF. CDR3 nucleotide sequence: TGTGCCAGCCTTGCTAGCGCATACAATGAGCAGTTCTTC. This sequence joins TRBV28 and TRBJ2-1, with D possibly being TRBD2 (6 bases). With 8 bases removed from V and 4 bases from J, the gap between germline ends came to 12 bases. The CDR3 has 13 amino acids. Germline V gene sequence: CDR1 MDHEN, CDR2 SYDVKM.

Concerning this clone: Other DNA sequences in the sample encode the same CDR3. V and J are TRBV10-3 and TRBJ2-5, with a tentative D call TRBD2 (6 bases). Trimming stripped 10 bases from V and 2 bases from J, with 14 bases between. From germline, CDR1 is ENHRY and CDR2 SYGVKD. This CDR3 is built from 13 residues. CDR3 bases: TGTGCCACCCTAGGGACTGGACAAGAGACCCAGTACTTC. Encoded protein: CATLGTGQETQYF.

The V and J genes are TRBV6-1 and TRBJ2-7, with TRBD1 as a possible D gene (6 bases). Germline V gene data show CDR1 as MNHNS and CDR2 as SASEGT. The ends were cut back, 0 bases at V and 2 bases at J, with 17 bases in the middle. The CDR3 spans 17 residues. CDR3 residues: CASSEASWPGTPYEQYF. CDR3 coding DNA: TGTGCCAGCAGTGAAGCCTCGTGGCCAGGGACACCCTACGAGCAGTACTTC.

The chain's CDR3 is CASTMGRAYGYTF. The CDR3 DNA reads TGCGCCAGTACTATGGGGAGGGCTTATGGCTACACCTTC. The rearrangement joins TRBV10-2 to TRBJ1-2, with D hard to call. CDR1 and CDR2 from the germline V gene are WSHSY and SAAADI. The V end lost 9 bases, the J end lost 5 bases, and 16 bases lay between the germline ends. The CDR3 extends over 13 amino acids.

The genes are TRBV11-1 and TRBJ2-5; D perhaps matches TRBD2 (5 bases). The germline V gene encodes CDR1 SGHAT and CDR2 FQDESV (reference sequence). This CDR3 is built from 15 residues. V lost 0 bases to trimming and J lost 2 bases, with 10 bases between them. The CDR3 DNA sequence: TGTGCCAGCAGCTTAGCTGCGGGCGTTCAAGAGACCCAGTACTTC. It specifies CASSLAAGVQETQYF.

The rearrangement joins TRBV10-1 to TRBJ1-4, with D unresolved. CDR3 size: 13 residues. Germline values: CDR1 WNHNN, CDR2 SYGVQD (reference sequence). The V gene lost 5 bases and the J gene lost 6 bases, with 10 bases spanning the gap. The CDR3, as DNA: TGCGCCAGCAGTCCTGGAATTTATGAAAAACTGTTTTTT. Its translation: CASSPGIYEKLFF.

The chain joins TRBV19 to TRBJ1-2; the match to TRBD1 covers 8 bases. There are 12 residues in the CDR3. In germline, CDR1 is LNHDA, CDR2 SQIVND (reference sequence). With V trimmed by 8 bases and J by 8 bases, 7 bases remained unmatched. The CDR3 DNA reads as TGTGCCAGTGTGGACAGGGTAGACGGCTACACCTTC. This sequence encodes CASVDRVDGYTF. Supplemented by reference TRBV19 and TRBJ1-2, the full variable domain reads DGGITQSPKYLFRKEGQNVTLSCEQNLNHDAMYWYRQDPGQGLRLIYYSQIVNDFQKGDIAEGYSVSREKKESFPLTVTSAQKNPTAFYLCASVDRVDGYTFGSGTRLTVV.

The genes are TRBV28 and TRBJ1-3; D possibly corresponds to TRBD1 (5 bases). V lost 2 bases and J 4 bases, leaving 15 bases between the germline ends. CDR3 length equals 16 residues. CDR1 is MDHEN, CDR2 SYDVKM, per germline. The CDR3 sequence: CASSLGYRQYGNTIYF. In DNA, the CDR3 is TGTGCCAGCAGTTTAGGGTATCGACAGTACGGAAACACCATATATTTT. The complete variable domain, with remaining parts taken from reference TRBV28 and TRBJ1-3, reads DVKVTQSSRYLVKRTGEKVFLECVQDMDHENMFWYRQDPGLGLRLIYFSYDVKMKEKGDIPEGYSVSREKKERFSLILESASTNQTSMYLCASSLGYRQYGNTIYFGEGSWLTVV.